The source of this T cell receptor beta chain is a study of identical twins. This clonotype was found many times. Its antigen is still unknown. The V and J ends lost 1 base and 6 bases respectively, with 15 bases between them. Germline assignment: CDR1 LGHDT and CDR2 YNNKEL (reference sequence). This CDR3 has 15 residues. Broader study findings: Twins' surplus sharing was weaker for beta out-of-frame sequences. Low generation-probability sequences were in excess among twin-shared out-of-frame alpha sequences. Conclusions relied on cross-sectional statistical analysis, not following the same donors.

One entry per CDR3 protein results from TCRdb running MiXCR on the 5' RACE reads. The sample yields a few hundred thousand distinct CDR3 sequences, over 9.5% seen once. The sample was memory T cells sorted from blood. The TCR sequence derives from a man aged 45-65 years in good health. V gene TRBV3-1 combines with J gene TRBJ1-2; D gene uncertain. The CDR3 reads CASSQGDPGSDGYTF. In DNA form, the CDR3 reads TGTGCCAGCAGCCAAGGTGACCCCGGATCGGATGGCTACACCTTC.